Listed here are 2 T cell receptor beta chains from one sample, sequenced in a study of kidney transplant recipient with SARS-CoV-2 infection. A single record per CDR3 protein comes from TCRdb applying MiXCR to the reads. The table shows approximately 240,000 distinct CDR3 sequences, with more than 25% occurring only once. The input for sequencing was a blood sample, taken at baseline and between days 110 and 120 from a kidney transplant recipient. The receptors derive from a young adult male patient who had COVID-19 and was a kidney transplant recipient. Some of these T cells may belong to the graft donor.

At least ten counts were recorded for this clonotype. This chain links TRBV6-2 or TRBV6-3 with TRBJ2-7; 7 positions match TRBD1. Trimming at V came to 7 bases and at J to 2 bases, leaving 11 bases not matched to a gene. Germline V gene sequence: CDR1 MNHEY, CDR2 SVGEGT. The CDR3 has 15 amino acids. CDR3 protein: CASKRTGTAAYEQYF. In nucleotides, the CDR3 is TGTGCCAGCAAACGGACCGGGACAGCGGCCTACGAGCAGTACTTC.

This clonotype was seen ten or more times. The CDR3 region is CASSQEFAGLANYGYTF. The DNA of the CDR3 is TGCGCCAGCAGCCAAGAGTTCGCAGGGTTAGCTAACTATGGCTACACCTTC. This chain links TRBV4-3 with TRBJ1-2; D might be TRBD1 (5 bases). V gave up 0 bases and J gave up 0 bases, with 14 bases separating them. CDR1 is LGHNA, CDR2 YSLEER, per germline. The CDR3 is made up of 17 amino acids.